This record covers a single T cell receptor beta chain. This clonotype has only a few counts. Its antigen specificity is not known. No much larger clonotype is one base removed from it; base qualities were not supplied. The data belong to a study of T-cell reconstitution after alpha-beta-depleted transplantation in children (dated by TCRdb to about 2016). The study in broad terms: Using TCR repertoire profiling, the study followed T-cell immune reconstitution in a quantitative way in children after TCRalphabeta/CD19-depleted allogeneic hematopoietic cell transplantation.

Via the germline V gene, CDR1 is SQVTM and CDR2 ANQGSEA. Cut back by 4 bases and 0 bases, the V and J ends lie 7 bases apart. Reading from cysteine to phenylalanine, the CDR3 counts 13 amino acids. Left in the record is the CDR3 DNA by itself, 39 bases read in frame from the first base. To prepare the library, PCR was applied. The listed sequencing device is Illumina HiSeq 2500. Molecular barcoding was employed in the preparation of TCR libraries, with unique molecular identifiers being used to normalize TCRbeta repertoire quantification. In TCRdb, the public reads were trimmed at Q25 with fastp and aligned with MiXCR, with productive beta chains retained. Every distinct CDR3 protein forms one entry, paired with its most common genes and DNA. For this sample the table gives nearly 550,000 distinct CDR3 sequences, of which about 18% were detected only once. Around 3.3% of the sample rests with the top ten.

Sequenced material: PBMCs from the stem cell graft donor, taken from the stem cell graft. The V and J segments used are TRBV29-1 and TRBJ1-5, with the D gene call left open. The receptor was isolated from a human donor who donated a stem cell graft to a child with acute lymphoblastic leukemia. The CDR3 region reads CSVAADSNQPQHF. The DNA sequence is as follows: TGCAGCGTTGCGGCAGATAGCAATCAGCCCCAGCATTTT.